These 24 T cell receptor beta chains share one sample of origin, sequenced in a study of human T cells and chemical hapten exposure. TCRdb recomputed calls from the RACE reads with MiXCR, one row per CDR3 protein. This sample has about 120,000 distinct CDR3 sequences, with about 11% found just once. As for time point: patch test 3, about 24 weeks after DPC sensitization. Treatment: therapeutic diphenylcyclopropenone sensitization with weekly scalp DPC. This specimen was whole blood, taken in connection with sensitization to the hapten diphenylcyclopropenone (DPC). The origin of the receptors is a woman aged 45-60 years with alopecia areata. Some clones in this sample may be carry-over from other donors' samples.

In this sample, this clonotype turned up many times. The chain recombines TRBV12-3 or TRBV12-4 with TRBJ2-3; no clear D. Trimming stripped 8 bases from V and 0 bases from J, with 9 bases between. The CDR3 has 13 residues. The CDR3 coding sequence is TGTGCCAGCCGAGTCCCTAGCACAGATACGCAGTATTTT. It codes for CASRVPSTDTQYF.

This clonotype occurred a few times. The CDR3 DNA sequence: TGCAGCGTTGAAGATAGGCTAGCGGGAGTTTCGGATACGCAGTATTTT. Its translation is CSVEDRLAGVSDTQYF. The rearrangement links TRBV29-1 to TRBJ2-3; 10 bases match TRBD2. This CDR3 has 16 amino acids. J was trimmed by 6 bases and V by 0 bases; bases with no gene match: 9. Germline assignment: CDR1 SQVTM and CDR2 ANQGSEA.

This clonotype was recorded at least ten times. J is TRBJ2-7 and V is TRBV6-2 or TRBV6-3, with TRBD2 identical over 8 bases. Germline CDR1 and CDR2: MNHEY and SVGEGT. V was clipped by 6 bases and J by 3 bases; unmatched bases: 4. This CDR3 comprises 13 residues. This CDR3 reads CASRGLDHYEQYF. In DNA form, the CDR3 reads TGTGCCAGCAGGGGACTAGATCACTACGAGCAGTACTTC.

This clonotype was seen only a few times. The CDR3 protein is CASSQGAAGGPIQYF. In nucleotides, the CDR3 is TGCGCCAGCAGCCAGGGCGCAGCGGGAGGGCCCATTCAGTACTTC. The V and J genes are TRBV4-3 and TRBJ2-4; 10 bases agree with TRBD2. The J segment lost 9 bases and the V segment lost 3 bases, leaving 8 bases of the junction unmatched. CDR1 and CDR2 from the germline V gene are LGHNA and YSLEER. This CDR3 contains 15 residues.

This clonotype has ten or more counts. V gene TRBV13 combines with J gene TRBJ2-5; no reliable D call. Trimming took 2 bases from V and 4 from J, leaving 11 bases between them. The CDR3 consists of 14 residues. CDR1 and CDR2 (germline): PRHDT, FYEKMQ (reference sequence). CDR3 in amino acids: CASSLSGFRETQYF. The CDR3 nucleotides read TGTGCCAGCAGCTTATCTGGGTTTCGAGAGACCCAGTACTTC.

This clonotype was observed a handful of times. The rearrangement uses TRBV28 and TRBJ2-5; weak D call: TRBD2 (6 bases). Trimming left V 7 bases short and J 5 bases short, with 14 bases between. This CDR3 comprises 13 residues. From germline, CDR1 is MDHEN and CDR2 SYDVKM. The DNA of the CDR3 is TGTGCCAGCACCCAGGCGGGGCACGAGACCCAGTACTTC. Translation: CASTQAGHETQYF. The complete variable domain, with remaining parts taken from reference TRBV28 and TRBJ2-5, reads DVKVTQSSRYLVKRTGEKVFLECVQDMDHENMFWYRQDPGLGLRLIYFSYDVKMKEKGDIPEGYSVSREKKERFSLILESASTNQTSMYLCASTQAGHETQYFGPGTRLLVL.

This clonotype has just a few counts. This chain joins TRBV9 and TRBJ1-1, with D maybe TRBD1 (5 bases). Germline V gene sequence: CDR1 SGDLS, CDR2 YYNGEE. V lost 6 bases to trimming and J lost 0 bases, with 15 bases between them. CDR3 length equals 15 residues. The CDR3, as DNA: TGTGCCAGCACCCCCACAGGAGCTATGAACACTGAAGCTTTCTTT. It translates to CASTPTGAMNTEAFF.

This clonotype appeared a few times. This chain links TRBV5-5 with TRBJ1-5; D remains unclear. Germline lookup yields CDR1 SGHKS and CDR2 YYEKEE (reference sequence). The CDR3 has 14 amino acids. V was cut by 7 bases and J by 0 bases, with 11 bases left in between. The CDR3 DNA reads TGTGCCAGCCAGGCCTACTCTAGCAATCAGCCCCAGCATTTT. It yields the protein CASQAYSSNQPQHF.

Remarks on this clonotype: This may stem from a read error, because a much larger clone lies one nucleotide away. This chain connects TRBV5-1 to TRBJ1-1; D perhaps matches TRBD1 (6 bases). CDR1 is SGHRS and CDR2 is YFSETQ in the germline V gene. The CDR3 runs to 15 residues. CDR3 amino acids: CASSRDGQGNPEAFF. The CDR3 DNA reads TGCGCCAGCAGCCGCGATGGGCAGGGGAACCCTGAAGCTTTCTTT. The variable domain in full, with the rest retrieved from reference TRBV5-1 and TRBJ1-1, is KAGVTQTPRYLIKTRGQQVTLSCSPISGHRSVSWYQQTPGQGLQFLFEYFSETQRNKGNFPGRFSGRQFSNSRSEMNVSTLELGDSALYLCASSRDGQGNPEAFFGQGTRLTVV.

A note on this clonotype: An end of the junction differs from the germline gene, which may be a read error. This rearrangement joins TRBV12-3 or TRBV12-4 to TRBJ2-6; the D gene is possibly TRBD1 (5 bases). This CDR3 spans 13 amino acids. CDR3 coding DNA: TGTGCCAGCAGTCAGTCTGGGGCCAACGTCCTGAGTTTC. Translating gives CASSQSGANVLSF.

This clonotype was counted only a few times. The chain employs TRBV6-2 or TRBV6-3 and TRBJ2-2, with 7 bases identical to TRBD2. CDR3 size: 17 residues. V gave up 5 bases and J gave up 1 base; unmatched junction bases: 10. Looked up from germline, CDR1 is MNHEY and CDR2 is SVGEGT. The CDR3 DNA follows: TGTGCCAGCAGTACTTTGGCGGGAGCCATGAACACCGGGGAGCTGTTTTTT. This translates into CASSTLAGAMNTGELFF.

The chain has TRBV12-3 or TRBV12-4 and TRBJ2-3, with D possibly called TRBD1 or TRBD2 (5 bases each). With 6 bases removed from V and 0 bases from J, the gap between germline ends came to 7 bases. The CDR3 is 13 amino acids. The CDR3 reads CASRGRSTDTQYF. The CDR3 region has the DNA TGTGCCAGCAGGGGACGGAGCACAGATACGCAGTATTTT.

V and J are TRBV7-8 and TRBJ1-4, with a weak D call TRBD1 (5 bases). The length of the CDR3 is 14 residues. The germline V and J ends were trimmed by 5 bases and 1 base, with 8 bases remaining between them. Germline CDR1 is SGHVS and CDR2 is FQNEAQ. CDR3 bases: TGTGCCAGCAGCCTAAGGGGAACTAATGAAAAACTGTTTTTT. It yields the protein CASSLRGTNEKLFF.

The chain carries TRBV29-1 and TRBJ2-1; perhaps TRBD2 as D (7 bases). CDR1 is SQVTM and CDR2 is ANQGSEA in the germline V gene. The CDR3 is 14 amino acids. Deletions cut 7 bases from V and 4 bases from J, with 17 bases between. As DNA, the CDR3 is TGCAGCGCCCAATGGCGGGGGCATTACAATGAGCAGTTCTTC. This encodes CSAQWRGHYNEQFF.

A few counts support this clonotype. This may arise from a read error, as a much more abundant clone is one base away. The chain joins TRBV6-1 to TRBJ1-1, with D unresolved. Trimming took off 1 base at V and 3 bases at J, with 9 bases between the two ends. Germline V gives CDR1 MNHNS, CDR2 SASEGT. CDR3 size: 14 residues. This CDR3 reads CASSEGPEDTEAFF. Here the CDR3 DNA reads TGTGCCAGCAGTGAAGGGCCTGAGGACACTGAAGCTTTCTTT.

This clonotype was detected a few times. This chain connects TRBV7-6 to TRBJ2-3, with 7 bases identical to TRBD2. The CDR3 is made up of 16 amino acids. Germline values: CDR1 SGHVS, CDR2 FNYEAQ. V lost 1 base, J lost 2 bases, and 6 bases stayed unmatched. CDR3 residues: CASSLGALAVTDTQYF. The CDR3, as DNA: TGTGCCAGCAGCTTAGGTGCCCTAGCGGTCACAGATACGCAGTATTTT.

V usage is TRBV30 and J usage is TRBJ1-1, with D unresolved. This CDR3 has 13 amino acids. The germline gives CDR1 GTSNPN, CDR2 SVGIG (reference sequence). V was clipped by 1 base and J by 1 base, with 7 bases between them. The CDR3 DNA reads TGTGCCTGGAGTGCGACCAGGAACACTGAAGCTTTCTTT. Encoded protein: CAWSATRNTEAFF.

This chain joins TRBV4-1 and TRBJ2-2; D is possibly TRBD2 (6 bases). Trimming removed 0 bases at V and 6 bases at J, with 14 bases between. Per the germline V gene, CDR1 is MGHRA and CDR2 is YSYEKL. There are 16 residues in the CDR3. The CDR3 is CASSQDSGLSPGELFF. CDR3 DNA sequence: TGCGCCAGCAGCCAAGATTCGGGACTGAGCCCCGGGGAGCTGTTTTTT.

In its sample, this clonotype was seen many times. The V and J genes are TRBV3-1 and TRBJ1-2; D call uncertain. The V end lost 1 base, the J end lost 8 bases, and 11 bases lay between the germline ends. CDR3 length: 13 amino acids. From germline, CDR1 is LGHDT and CDR2 YNNKEL (reference sequence). CDR3 region: CASSQGSLRGYTF. As DNA, the CDR3 is TGTGCCAGCAGCCAAGGTTCCTTGAGAGGCTACACCTTC.

This clonotype was seen only a few times. This chain joins TRBV7-9 and TRBJ2-7; D not certain. Germline V gene data show CDR1 as SEHNR and CDR2 as FQNEAQ (reference sequence). V lost 4 bases, J lost 2 bases, and 15 bases lay in between. This CDR3 has 15 residues. CDR3: CASSSSITGPYEQYF. The DNA for the CDR3 is TGTGCCAGCAGCTCGTCGATAACGGGTCCCTACGAGCAGTACTTC.

This clonotype was seen ten or more times. This sequence joins TRBV7-2 and TRBJ2-7, with TRBD2 matching over 13 bases. Germline CDR1 and CDR2: SGHTA and FQGNSA. J lost 5 bases, V lost 2 bases, and 9 bases had no gene match. The CDR3 length is 17 residues. This chain's CDR3 is CASSLPGLAGHRDEQYF. The DNA for the CDR3 is TGTGCCAGCAGCTTACCGGGACTAGCGGGACATAGGGACGAGCAGTACTTC. The full variable domain, in which reference TRBV7-2 and TRBJ2-7 provide the parts outside the CDR3, is GAGVSQSPSNKVTEKGKDVELRCDPISGHTALYWYRQSLGQGLEFLIYFQGNSAPDKSGLPSDRFSAERTGGSVSTLTIQRTQQEDSAVYLCASSLPGLAGHRDEQYFGPGTRLTVT.

This clonotype appeared a few times. The chain has TRBV27 and TRBJ1-2, with D perhaps TRBD1 (6 bases). The V end was cut by 6 bases, the J end by 9 bases, with 23 bases between. This CDR3 is built from 15 residues. Germline loops: CDR1 MNHEY, CDR2 SMNVEV (reference sequence). The CDR3 loop is CASRSQAGAPASYTF. The CDR3 DNA follows: TGTGCCAGCAGATCCCAGGCGGGGGCGCCGGCTAGCTACACCTTC.

This clonotype was counted many times. The chain joins TRBV28 to TRBJ2-3; 10 bases are shared with TRBD1. This CDR3 contains 15 residues. The ends lost 5 bases at V and 4 bases at J; junction bases unmatched: 6. Per germline, CDR1 MDHEN and CDR2 SYDVKM. The CDR3: CASSAGGQGPDTQYF. In DNA form, the CDR3 reads TGTGCCAGCAGTGCTGGGGGACAGGGGCCAGATACGCAGTATTTT.

The chain couples TRBV10-2 to TRBJ2-3, with D unresolved. The CDR3 contains 12 residues. Between the trimmed V and J ends, which lost 2 bases and 4 bases, there was a span of 4 bases. Germline V gene sequence: CDR1 WSHSY, CDR2 SAAADI. DNA for the CDR3: TGCGCCAGCAGTGAGGCCGCAGATACGCAGTATTTT. As protein: CASSEAADTQYF.